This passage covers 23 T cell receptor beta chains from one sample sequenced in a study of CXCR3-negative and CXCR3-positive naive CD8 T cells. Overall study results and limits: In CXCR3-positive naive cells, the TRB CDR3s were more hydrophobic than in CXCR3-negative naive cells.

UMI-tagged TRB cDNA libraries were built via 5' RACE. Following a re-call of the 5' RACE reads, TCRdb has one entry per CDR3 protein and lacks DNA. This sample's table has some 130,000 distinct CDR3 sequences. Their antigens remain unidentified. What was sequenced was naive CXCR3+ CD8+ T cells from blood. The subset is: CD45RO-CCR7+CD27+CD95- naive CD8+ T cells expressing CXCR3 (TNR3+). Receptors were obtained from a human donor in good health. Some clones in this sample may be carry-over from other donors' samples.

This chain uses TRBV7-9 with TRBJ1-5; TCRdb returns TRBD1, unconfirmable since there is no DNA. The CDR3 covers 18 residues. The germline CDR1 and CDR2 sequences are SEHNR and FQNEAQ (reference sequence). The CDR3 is CASSLAPGQGQGNQPQHF.

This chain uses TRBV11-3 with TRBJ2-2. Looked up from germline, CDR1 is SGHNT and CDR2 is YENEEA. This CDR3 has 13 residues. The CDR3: CASSLGPPGELFF.

CDR3 region: CASSIGGRGLAEAFF. The chain recombines TRBV19 with TRBJ1-1; TCRdb picks TRBD1, but there is no DNA to check that call. The length of the CDR3 is 15 residues. Germline V lookup: CDR1 LNHDA, CDR2 SQIVND (reference sequence).

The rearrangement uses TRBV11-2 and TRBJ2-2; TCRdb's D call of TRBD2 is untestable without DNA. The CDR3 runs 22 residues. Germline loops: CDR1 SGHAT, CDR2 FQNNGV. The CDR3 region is CASTLLLLGTSGHIFGTGELFF.

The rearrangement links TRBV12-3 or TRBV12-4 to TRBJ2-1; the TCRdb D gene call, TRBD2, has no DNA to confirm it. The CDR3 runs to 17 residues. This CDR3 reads CATMTSGGASSYNEQFF.

CDR3 amino acids: CASSQDRGQTRVEQFF. The chain carries TRBV4-3 and TRBJ2-1; the D call from TCRdb, TRBD1, cannot be confirmed without DNA. The CDR3 has 16 amino acids. The germline gives CDR1 LGHNA, CDR2 YSLEER.

CDR3 loop: CASSLEEEVWEKLFF. V gene TRBV7-9 combines with J gene TRBJ1-4. Per the germline V gene, CDR1 is SEHNR and CDR2 is FQNEAQ (reference sequence). The CDR3 is 15 amino acids.

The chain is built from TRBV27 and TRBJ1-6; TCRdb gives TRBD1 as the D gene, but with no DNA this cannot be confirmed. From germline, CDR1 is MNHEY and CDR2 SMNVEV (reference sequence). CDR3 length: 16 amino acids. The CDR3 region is CARSARQGGYNSPLHF.

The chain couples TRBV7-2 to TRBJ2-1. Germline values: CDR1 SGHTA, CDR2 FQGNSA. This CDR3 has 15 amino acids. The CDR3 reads CASSPSGRLANEQFF.

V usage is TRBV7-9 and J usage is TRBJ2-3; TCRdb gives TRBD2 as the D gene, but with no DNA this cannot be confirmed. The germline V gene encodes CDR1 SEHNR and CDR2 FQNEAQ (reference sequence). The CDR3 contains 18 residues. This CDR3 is CASSLDLFWTSGTDTQYF.

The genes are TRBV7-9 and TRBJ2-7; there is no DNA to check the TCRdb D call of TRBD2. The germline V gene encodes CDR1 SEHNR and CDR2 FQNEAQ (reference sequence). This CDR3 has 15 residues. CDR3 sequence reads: CASTTLAGPSYEQYF.

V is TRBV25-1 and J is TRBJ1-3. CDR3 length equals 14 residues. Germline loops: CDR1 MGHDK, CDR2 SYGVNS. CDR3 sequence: CASSESSSGNTIYF.

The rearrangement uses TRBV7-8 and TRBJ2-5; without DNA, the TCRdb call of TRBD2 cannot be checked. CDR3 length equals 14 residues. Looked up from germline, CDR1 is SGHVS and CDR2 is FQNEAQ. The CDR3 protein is CASSFWASDETQYF.

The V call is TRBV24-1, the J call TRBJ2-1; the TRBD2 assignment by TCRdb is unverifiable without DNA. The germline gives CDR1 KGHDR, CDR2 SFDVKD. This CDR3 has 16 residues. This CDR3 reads CATSDLVGGPSNEQFF.

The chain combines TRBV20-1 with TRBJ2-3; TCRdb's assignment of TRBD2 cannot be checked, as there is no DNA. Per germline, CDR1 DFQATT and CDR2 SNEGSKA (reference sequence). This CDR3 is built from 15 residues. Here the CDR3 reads CSARELADSTDTQYF.

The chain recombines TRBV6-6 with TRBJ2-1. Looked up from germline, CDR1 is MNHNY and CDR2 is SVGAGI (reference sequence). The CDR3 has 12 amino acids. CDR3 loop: CASSYGSNEQFF.

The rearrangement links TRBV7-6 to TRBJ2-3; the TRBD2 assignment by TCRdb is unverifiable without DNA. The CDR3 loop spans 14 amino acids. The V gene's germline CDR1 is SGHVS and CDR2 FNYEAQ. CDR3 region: CASSRGGETDTQYF.

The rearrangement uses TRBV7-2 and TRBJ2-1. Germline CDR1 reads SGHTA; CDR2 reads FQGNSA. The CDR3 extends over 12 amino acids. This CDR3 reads CASSQIGGEQFF.

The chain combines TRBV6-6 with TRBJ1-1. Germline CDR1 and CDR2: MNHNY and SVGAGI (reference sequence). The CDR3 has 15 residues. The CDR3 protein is CASSYSIEENTEAFF.

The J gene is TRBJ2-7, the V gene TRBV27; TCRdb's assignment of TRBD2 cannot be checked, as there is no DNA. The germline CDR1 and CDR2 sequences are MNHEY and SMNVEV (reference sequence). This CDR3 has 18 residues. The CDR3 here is CASSPPRLAVDSSYEQYF.

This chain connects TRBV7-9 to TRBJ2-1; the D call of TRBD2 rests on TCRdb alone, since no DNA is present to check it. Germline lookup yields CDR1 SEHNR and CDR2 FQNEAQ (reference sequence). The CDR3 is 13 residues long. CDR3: CASSPVAGGEQFF. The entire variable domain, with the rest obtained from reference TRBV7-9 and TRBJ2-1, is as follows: DTGVSQNPRHKITKRGQNVTFRCDPISEHNRLYWYRQTLGQGPEFLTYFQNEAQLEKSRLLSDRFSAERPKGSFSTLEIQRTEQGDSAMYLCASSPVAGGEQFFGPGTRLTVL.

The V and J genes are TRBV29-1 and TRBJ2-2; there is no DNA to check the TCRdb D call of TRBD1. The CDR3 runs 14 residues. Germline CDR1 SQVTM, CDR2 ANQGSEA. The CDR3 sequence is CSVDRGANTGELFF.

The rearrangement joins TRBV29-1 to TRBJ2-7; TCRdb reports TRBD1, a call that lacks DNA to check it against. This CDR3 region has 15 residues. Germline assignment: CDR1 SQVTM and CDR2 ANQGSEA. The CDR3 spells CSVPDPQGSSYEQYF.